One sample yielded the 5 T cell receptor beta chains listed below, sequenced in a study of T cell responses to AZD1222 COVID-19 vaccine. The data were produced by immunoSEQ multiplex PCR, yet TCRdb's version contains in-frame clones alone and is incomplete. Of 100,000 to 150,000 clones in the sample, 87% were seen once. Sequencing was performed on peripheral blood, taken on day 0 of AZD1222 vaccination. These receptors all stem from an adult in good health.

The rearrangement links TRBV19 to TRBJ1-4; D is undetermined. V was shortened by 3 bases and J by 4 bases, with 15 bases between the two germline ends. The CDR3 is 16 residues long. Germline loops: CDR1 LNHDA, CDR2 SQIVND (reference sequence). The CDR3 loop is CASSMGFDDHNEKLFF. In DNA form, the CDR3 reads TGTGCCAGTAGTATGGGGTTTGATGATCATAATGAAAAACTGTTTTTT.

The chain joins TRBV18 to TRBJ1-2; D is perhaps TRBD1 (6 bases). Trimming pared 1 base from V and 5 bases from J, leaving 8 bases between. Looked up from germline, CDR1 is KGHSH and CDR2 is LQKENI. This CDR3 spans 13 amino acids. CDR3 region: CASSPQGGYGYTF. CDR3 nucleotide sequence: TGTGCCAGCTCACCACAGGGGGGATATGGCTACACCTTC.

This chain joins TRBV4-2 and TRBJ2-2; TRBD2 is a possible D gene (7 bases). The CDR3 contains 16 residues. V was pared by 4 bases and J by 5 bases, with 17 bases between. The germline CDR1 and CDR2 sequences are LGHNA and YNFKEQ. Written as DNA, the CDR3 is TGTGCCAGCAGCCCCGTGGGGGGGGCGCGTACCGGGGAGCTGTTTTTT. This translates into CASSPVGGARTGELFF.

The chain carries TRBV27 and TRBJ1-1; tentatively, D is TRBD1 (5 bases). The germline V and J ends were trimmed by 5 bases and 4 bases, with 14 bases remaining between them. Per the germline V gene, CDR1 is MNHEY and CDR2 is SMNVEV (reference sequence). The CDR3 has 14 residues. The CDR3 DNA reads as TGTGCCAGCAGTCCCCAGAGGGGCGGCACTGAAGCTTTCTTT. Its translation: CASSPQRGGTEAFF.

The chain combines TRBV19 with TRBJ1-5; a possible D gene is TRBD1 (6 bases). The CDR3 is 16 residues long. Germline V gene lookup returns CDR1 LNHDA and CDR2 SQIVND (reference sequence). The V end was cut by 6 bases, the J end by 6 bases, with 21 bases between. In nucleotides, the CDR3 is TGTGCCAGTAGCTGGCTCGGCACAGGGTCGGGTCAGCCCCAGCATTTT. Translating it yields CASSWLGTGSGQPQHF.